This T cell receptor beta chain originates from a study of blood T cell repertoires in COVID-19. For the study at large: The United States, Italy and Spain were the sources of the acute and convalescent COVID-19 samples. The analysed material was cDNA or gDNA that came from T cells, B-cell-depleted T cells, or PBMCs.

This CDR3 is built from 16 residues. Germline lookup yields CDR1 SGHTA and CDR2 FQGTGA. Trimming cost V 5 bases and J 6 bases; bases outside gene matches: 7. In the authors' methods: By means of reference gene primer amplification, nucleated cell counts were estimated. Using immunoSEQ multiplex PCR, the repertoire was profiled, and TCRdb retains in-frame clones only, with some absent. V and J calls and clone size are copied from that table; D and trimming were computed from the DNA. Seen here are roughly 150,000 clones, around 83% observed once, and the top ten hold roughly a fifth. The receptor's source is a woman in her seventies who had recovered from COVID-19. The chain uses TRBV7-3 and TRBJ2-2; the match to TRBD1 covers 12 bases. The sample consisted of peripheral blood. CDR3 sequence: CASSPPGQGASGELFF. In DNA, the CDR3 is TGTGCCAGCAGCCCCCCGGGACAGGGGGCGTCCGGGGAGCTGTTTTTT. The full variable domain, rest sourced from reference TRBV7-3 and TRBJ2-2, is GAGVSQTPSNKVTEKGKYVELRCDPISGHTALYWYRQSLGQGPEFLIYFQGTGAADDSGLPNDRFFAVRPEGSVSTLKIQRTERGDSAVYLCASSPPGQGASGELFFGEGSRLTVL.